This is a list of T cell receptor beta chains from one sample in a study of OX40 agonist ivuxolimab in advanced cancers. The data were produced by immunoSEQ multiplex PCR, yet TCRdb's version contains in-frame clones alone and is incomplete. This sample has some 68,000 clones; around 83% occur once, and the top ten carry 1.4%. Sequenced material: CD4+ or CD8+ T cells sorted from blood, taken in a trial of the OX40 agonist ivuxolimab. The receptors here all came from an adult with an advanced solid tumor such as melanoma, head and neck, liver or kidney cancer. Each CDR3 is given with its conserved first and last residue. A D gene is named only where the DNA matches it firmly. For some rows the clone size is stated as once, few or many, or as a class when expanded; others skip it.

j_call d_call v_call clone_size cdr3_nt cdr3_aa
TRBJ2-3 NA TRBV5-5 NA TGTGCCAGCAGCTTGGTGGGGGCCCTCCCAGATACGCAGTATTTT CASSLVGALPDTQYF
TRBJ2-5 NA TRBV19 NA TGTGCCAGTAGTATCTCTAATAGCGGAGGGGAGACCCAGTACTTC CASSISNSGGETQYF
TRBJ1-6 NA TRBV6-5 NA TGTGCCAGCAGTTTCCCAGGGTCGAATTCACCCCTCCACTTT CASSFPGSNSPLHF
TRBJ1-4 TRBD1 TRBV5-1 once TGCGCCAGCAGCTTAAGTCCGACAGGGGGGATTGAAAAACTGTTTTTT CASSLSPTGGIEKLFF
TRBJ2-5 NA TRBV28 NA TGTGCCAGCAGTTTAGGACAAGAGACCCAGTACTTC CASSLGQETQYF
TRBJ1-3 NA TRBV30 once TGTGCCTGGAGTGTACTGAAAACGGGGGCAGACACCATATATTTT CAWSVLKTGADTIYF
TRBJ1-4 TRBD1 TRBV19 NA TGTGCCAGTGGACAGGGTGTTAATGAAAAACTGTTTTTT CASGQGVNEKLFF
TRBJ1-1 NA TRBV25-1 NA TGTGCCAGCAGCCGAGAAGCTCATGTTACTGAAGCTTTCTTT CASSREAHVTEAFF
TRBJ2-7 NA TRBV5-1 NA TGCGCCAGCAGCTTGGACAGTAGCGAGCAGTACTTC CASSLDSSEQYF
TRBJ2-1 TRBD2 TRBV19 NA TGTGCCAGTAGCACCCACCGGACTAGCGGGGGTGAGCAGTTCTTC CASSTHRTSGGEQFF
TRBJ1-5 NA TRBV14 once TGTGCCAGCAGCCGGGGATCCAGTCAGCCCCAGCATTTT CASSRGSSQPQHF
TRBJ2-6 NA TRBV2 NA TGTGCCAGCAGTGAAACTCGGGATAGCTCTGGGGCCAACGTCCTGACTTTC CASSETRDSSGANVLTF
TRBJ1-1 TRBD1 TRBV5-8 NA TGTGCCAGCAGCCTCCGGACAGGGGGTAGGATGAACACTGAAGCTTTCTTT CASSLRTGGRMNTEAFF
TRBJ2-7 TRBD2 TRBV28 NA TGTGCCAGCAGTTTAGGGAGGGTCCGGCCTTACGAGCAGTACTTC CASSLGRVRPYEQYF
TRBJ2-3 TRBD2 TRBV7-2 NA TGTGCCAGCAGCTTAGTTCGGGGGGGCGCAGATACGCAGTATTTT CASSLVRGGADTQYF
TRBJ2-2 NA TRBV6-1 NA TGTGCCAGCGGAGAGGGTTGGAACACCGGGGAGCTGTTTTTT CASGEGWNTGELFF
TRBJ1-2 NA TRBV7-8 NA TGTGCCAGCAGCTTTGGGGGACGGGGAGGCTACACCTTC CASSFGGRGGYTF
TRBJ1-1 NA TRBV10-3 NA TGTGCCATCACCCGACACGCTAAGAACACTGAAGCTTTCTTT CAITRHAKNTEAFF
TRBJ2-3 TRBD2 TRBV6-5 few TGTGCCAGCAGAGCGGGGATGGGGCCAGATACGCAGTATTTT CASRAGMGPDTQYF
TRBJ2-7 TRBD1 TRBV6-6 once TGTGCCAGCGGACAGGGACGTCCGGCCCCCGAGCAGTACTTC CASGQGRPAPEQYF
TRBJ2-3 NA TRBV20-1 NA TGCAGTGCCTGGAGCACAGATACGCAGTATTTT CSAWSTDTQYF
TRBJ1-3 NA TRBV5-1 NA TGCGCCAGCAGCTTGTCCGGCGGAAACACCATATATTTT CASSLSGGNTIYF
TRBJ1-1 NA TRBV6-4 NA TGTGCCAGCAGTGACGTCAGGGGCACTGAAGCTTTCTTT CASSDVRGTEAFF
TRBJ1-2 NA TRBV6-5 NA TGTGCCAGCACCCACAGTGGGGATTATGGCTACACCTTC CASTHSGDYGYTF
TRBJ2-5 TRBD1 TRBV5-4 NA TGTGCCAGCAGCTCAACAGGGGCGACCCAAGAGACCCAGTACTTC CASSSTGATQETQYF
TRBJ1-5 NA TRBV6-5 NA TGTGCCAGCAAACAAGGAGAGTGGGATCAGCCCCAGCATTTT CASKQGEWDQPQHF
TRBJ1-2 NA TRBV9 few TGTGCCAGCAGCGTAGATCAGGGTGGTATCTGGGACTATGGCTACACCTTC CASSVDQGGIWDYGYTF